Here is one T cell receptor beta chain with its context. The CDR3 has 15 residues. Germline CDR1 SEHNR, CDR2 FQNEAQ (reference sequence). With 5 bases removed from V and 6 bases from J, the gap between germline ends came to 20 bases. This sample was taken from a study of blood T cell repertoires in COVID-19. Original processing notes: Quantification of nucleated cells was approximated via reference gene primer amplification. Repertoires were generated with immunoSEQ multiplex PCR, while TCRdb's copy carries only in-frame clones and drops some. V and J calls and clone size follow that table, whereas D and trimming were derived from the DNA. This sample carries about 440,000 clones, roughly 88% of them seen once, and the ten largest clones take 0.6%.

The clonotype was recovered from a man younger than 35 who had recovered from COVID-19. The sequenced material came from PBMCs or T cells enriched from blood (not recorded which). The V call is TRBV7-9, the J call TRBJ2-7; tentative D call: TRBD2 (5 bases). CDR3 residues: CASSAMGWERTEQYF. As DNA, the CDR3 is TGTGCCAGCAGCGCAATGGGGTGGGAGCGTACCGAGCAGTACTTC.